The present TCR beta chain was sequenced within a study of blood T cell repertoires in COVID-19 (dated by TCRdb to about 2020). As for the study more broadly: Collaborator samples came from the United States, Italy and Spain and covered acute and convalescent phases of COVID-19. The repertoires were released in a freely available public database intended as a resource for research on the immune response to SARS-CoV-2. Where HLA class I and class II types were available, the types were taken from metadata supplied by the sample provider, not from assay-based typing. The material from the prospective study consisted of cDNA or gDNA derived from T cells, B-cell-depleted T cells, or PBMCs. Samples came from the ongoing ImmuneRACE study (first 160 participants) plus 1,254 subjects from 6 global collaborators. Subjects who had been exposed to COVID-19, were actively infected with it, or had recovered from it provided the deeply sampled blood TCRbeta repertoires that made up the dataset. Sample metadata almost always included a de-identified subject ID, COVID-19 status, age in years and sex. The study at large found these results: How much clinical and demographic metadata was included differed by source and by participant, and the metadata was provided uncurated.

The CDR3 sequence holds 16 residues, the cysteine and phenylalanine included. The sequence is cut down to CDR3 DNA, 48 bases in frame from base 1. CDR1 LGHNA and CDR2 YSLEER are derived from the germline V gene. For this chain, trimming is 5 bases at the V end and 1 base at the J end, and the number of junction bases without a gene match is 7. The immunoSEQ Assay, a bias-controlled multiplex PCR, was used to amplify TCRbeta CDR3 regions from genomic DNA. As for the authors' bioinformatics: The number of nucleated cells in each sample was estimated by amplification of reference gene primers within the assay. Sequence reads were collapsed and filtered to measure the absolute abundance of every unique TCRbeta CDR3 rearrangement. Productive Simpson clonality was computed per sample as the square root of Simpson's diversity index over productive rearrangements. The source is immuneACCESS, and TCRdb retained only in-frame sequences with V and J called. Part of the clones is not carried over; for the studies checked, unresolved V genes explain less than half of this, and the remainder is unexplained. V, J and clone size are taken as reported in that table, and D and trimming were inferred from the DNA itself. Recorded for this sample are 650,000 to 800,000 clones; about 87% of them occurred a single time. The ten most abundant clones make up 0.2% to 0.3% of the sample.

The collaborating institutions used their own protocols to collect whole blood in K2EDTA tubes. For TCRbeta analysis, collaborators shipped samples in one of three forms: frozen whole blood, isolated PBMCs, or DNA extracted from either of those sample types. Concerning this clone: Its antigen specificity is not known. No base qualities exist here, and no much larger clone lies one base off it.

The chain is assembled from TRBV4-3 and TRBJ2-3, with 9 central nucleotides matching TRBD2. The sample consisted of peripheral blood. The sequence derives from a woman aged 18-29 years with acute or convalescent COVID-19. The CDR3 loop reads CASSMSGTSRTDTQYF. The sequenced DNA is TGCGCCAGCAGCATGTCCGGGACTAGCCGCACAGATACGCAGTATTTT.